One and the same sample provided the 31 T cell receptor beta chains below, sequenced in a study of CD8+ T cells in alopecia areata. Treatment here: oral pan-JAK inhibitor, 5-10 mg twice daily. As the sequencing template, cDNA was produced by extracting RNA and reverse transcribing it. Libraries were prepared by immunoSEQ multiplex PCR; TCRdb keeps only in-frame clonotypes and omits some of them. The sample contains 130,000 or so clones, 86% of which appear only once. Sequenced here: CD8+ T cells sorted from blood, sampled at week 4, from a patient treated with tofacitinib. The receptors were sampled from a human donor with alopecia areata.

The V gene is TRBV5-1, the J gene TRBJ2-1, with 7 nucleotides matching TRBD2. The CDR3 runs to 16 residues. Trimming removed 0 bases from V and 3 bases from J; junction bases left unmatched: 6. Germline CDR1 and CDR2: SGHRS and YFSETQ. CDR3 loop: CASSLDDGTIYNEQFF. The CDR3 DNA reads TGCGCCAGCAGCTTGGATGACGGGACTATCTACAATGAGCAGTTCTTC.

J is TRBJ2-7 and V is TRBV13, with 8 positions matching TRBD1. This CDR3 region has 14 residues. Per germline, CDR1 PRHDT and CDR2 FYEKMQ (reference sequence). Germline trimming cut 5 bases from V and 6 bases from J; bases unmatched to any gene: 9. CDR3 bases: TGTGCCAGCAGCATCGGACAGGGTAGTAGCGAGCAGTACTTC. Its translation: CASSIGQGSSEQYF.

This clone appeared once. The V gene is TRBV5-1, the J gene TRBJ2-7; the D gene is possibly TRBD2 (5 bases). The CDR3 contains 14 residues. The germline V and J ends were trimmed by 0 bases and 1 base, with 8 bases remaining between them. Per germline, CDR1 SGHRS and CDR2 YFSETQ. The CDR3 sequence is CASSLVEGSYEQYF. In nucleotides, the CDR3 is TGCGCCAGCAGCTTGGTAGAGGGATCCTACGAGCAGTACTTC.

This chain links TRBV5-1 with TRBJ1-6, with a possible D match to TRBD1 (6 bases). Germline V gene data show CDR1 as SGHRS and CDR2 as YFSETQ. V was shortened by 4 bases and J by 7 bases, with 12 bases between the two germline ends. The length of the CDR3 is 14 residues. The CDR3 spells CASSQTGTNSPLHF. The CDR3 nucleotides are TGCGCCAGCAGCCAAACAGGGACCAATTCACCCCTCCACTTT.

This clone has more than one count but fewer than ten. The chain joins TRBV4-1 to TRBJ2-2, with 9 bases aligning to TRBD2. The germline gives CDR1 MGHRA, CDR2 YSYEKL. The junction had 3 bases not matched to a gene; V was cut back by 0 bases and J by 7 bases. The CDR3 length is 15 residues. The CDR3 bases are TGCGCCAGCAGCCAAGATCCAGCGGGGGGCGGGGAGCTGTTTTTT. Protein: CASSQDPAGGGELFF.

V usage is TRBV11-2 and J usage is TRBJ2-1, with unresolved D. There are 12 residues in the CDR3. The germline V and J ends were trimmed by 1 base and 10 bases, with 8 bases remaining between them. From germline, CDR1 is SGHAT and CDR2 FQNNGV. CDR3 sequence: CASSLGQNEQFF. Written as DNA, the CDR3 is TGTGCCAGCAGCTTAGGGCAGAACGAGCAGTTCTTC.

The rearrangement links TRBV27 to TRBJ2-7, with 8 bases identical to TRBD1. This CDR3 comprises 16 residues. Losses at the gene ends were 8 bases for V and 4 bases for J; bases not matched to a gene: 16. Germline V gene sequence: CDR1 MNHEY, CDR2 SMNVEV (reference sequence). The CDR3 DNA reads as TGTGCCAGCGCGAGGTTACCGGGACAGGAGTTTTACGAGCAGTACTTC. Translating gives CASARLPGQEFYEQYF.

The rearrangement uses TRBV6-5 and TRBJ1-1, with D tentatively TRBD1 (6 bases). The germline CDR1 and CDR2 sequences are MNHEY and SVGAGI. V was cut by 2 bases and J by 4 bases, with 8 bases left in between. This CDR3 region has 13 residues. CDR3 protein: CASSYDRSTEAFF. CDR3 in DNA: TGTGCCAGCAGTTACGACAGGAGCACTGAAGCTTTCTTT.

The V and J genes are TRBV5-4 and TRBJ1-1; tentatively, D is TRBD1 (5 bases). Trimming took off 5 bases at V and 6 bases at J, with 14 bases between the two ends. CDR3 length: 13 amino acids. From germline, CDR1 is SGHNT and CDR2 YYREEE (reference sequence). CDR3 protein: CASSLGWGPEAFF. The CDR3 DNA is TGTGCCAGCAGTCTCGGATGGGGCCCTGAAGCTTTCTTT.

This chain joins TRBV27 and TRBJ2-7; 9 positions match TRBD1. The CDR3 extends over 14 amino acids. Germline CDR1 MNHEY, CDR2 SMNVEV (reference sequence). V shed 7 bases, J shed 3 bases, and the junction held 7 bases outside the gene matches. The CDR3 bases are TGTGCCAGCACAAGCGGGACAGGGTTCTACGAGCAGTACTTC. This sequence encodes CASTSGTGFYEQYF.

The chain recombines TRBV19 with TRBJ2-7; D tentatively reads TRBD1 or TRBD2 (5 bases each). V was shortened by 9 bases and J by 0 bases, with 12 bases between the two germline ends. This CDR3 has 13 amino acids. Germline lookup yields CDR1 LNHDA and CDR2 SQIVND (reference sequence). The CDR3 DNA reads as TGTGCCAGCCGGGACGGGAACTCCTACGAGCAGTACTTC. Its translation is CASRDGNSYEQYF.

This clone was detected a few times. The CDR3 here is CAIGGGLTEAFF. The DNA of the CDR3 is TGTGCCATCGGGGGGGGATTAACTGAAGCTTTCTTT. The chain joins TRBV6-5 to TRBJ1-1; tentatively, D is TRBD1 (5 bases). Germline V lookup: CDR1 MNHEY, CDR2 SVGAGI. Trimming shortened V by 10 bases and J by 5 bases, and 14 bases separated the two germline ends. The length of the CDR3 is 12 residues.

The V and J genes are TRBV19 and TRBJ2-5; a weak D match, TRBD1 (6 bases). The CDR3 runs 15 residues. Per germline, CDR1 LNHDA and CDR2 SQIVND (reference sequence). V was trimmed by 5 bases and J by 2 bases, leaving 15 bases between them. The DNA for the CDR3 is TGTGCCAGTAGTCCCGACGGGACACCTCAAGAGACCCAGTACTTC. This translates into CASSPDGTPQETQYF. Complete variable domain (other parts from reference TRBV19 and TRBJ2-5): DGGITQSPKYLFRKEGQNVTLSCEQNLNHDAMYWYRQDPGQGLRLIYYSQIVNDFQKGDIAEGYSVSREKKESFPLTVTSAQKNPTAFYLCASSPDGTPQETQYFGPGTRLLVL.

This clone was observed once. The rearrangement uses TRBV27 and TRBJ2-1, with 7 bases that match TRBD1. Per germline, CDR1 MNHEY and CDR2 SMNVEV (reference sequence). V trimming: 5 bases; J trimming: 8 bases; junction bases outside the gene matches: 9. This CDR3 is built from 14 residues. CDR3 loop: CASSVIQGDDEQFF. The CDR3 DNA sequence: TGTGCCAGCAGTGTAATCCAGGGGGATGATGAGCAGTTCTTC.

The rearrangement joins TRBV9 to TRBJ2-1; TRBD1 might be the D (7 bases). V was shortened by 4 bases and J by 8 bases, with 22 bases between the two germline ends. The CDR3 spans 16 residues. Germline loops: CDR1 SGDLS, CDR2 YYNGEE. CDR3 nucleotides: TGTGCCAGCAGCCCAGGGGGGACGTGGAGTAGTGATGAGCAGTTCTTC. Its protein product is CASSPGGTWSSDEQFF.

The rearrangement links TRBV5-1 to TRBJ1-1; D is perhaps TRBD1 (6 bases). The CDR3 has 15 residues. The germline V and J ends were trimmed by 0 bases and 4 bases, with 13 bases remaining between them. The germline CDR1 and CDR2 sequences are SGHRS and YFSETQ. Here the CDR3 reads CASSLAKQGPTEAFF. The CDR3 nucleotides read TGCGCCAGCAGCTTGGCCAAACAGGGACCCACTGAAGCTTTCTTT.

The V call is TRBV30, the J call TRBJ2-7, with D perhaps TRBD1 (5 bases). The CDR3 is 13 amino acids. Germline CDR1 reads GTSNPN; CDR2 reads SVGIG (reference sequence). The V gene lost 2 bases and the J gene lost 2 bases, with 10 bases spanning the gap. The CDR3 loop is CAWSPAGTYEQYF. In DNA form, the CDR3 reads TGTGCCTGGAGTCCCGCAGGGACCTACGAGCAGTACTTC.

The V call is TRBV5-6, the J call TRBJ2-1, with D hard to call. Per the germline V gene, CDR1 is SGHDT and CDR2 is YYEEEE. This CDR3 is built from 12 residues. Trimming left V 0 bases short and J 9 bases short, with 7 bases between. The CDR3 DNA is TGTGCCAGCAGCTTGGGCGATTCTGAGCAGTTCTTC. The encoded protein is CASSLGDSEQFF.

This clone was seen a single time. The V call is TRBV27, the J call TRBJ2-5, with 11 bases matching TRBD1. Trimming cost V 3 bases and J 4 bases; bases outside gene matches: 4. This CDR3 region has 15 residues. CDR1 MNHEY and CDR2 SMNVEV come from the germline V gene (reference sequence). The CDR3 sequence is CASSLGTGGSETQYF. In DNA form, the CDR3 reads TGTGCCAGCAGTTTGGGGACAGGGGGGTCAGAGACCCAGTACTTC.

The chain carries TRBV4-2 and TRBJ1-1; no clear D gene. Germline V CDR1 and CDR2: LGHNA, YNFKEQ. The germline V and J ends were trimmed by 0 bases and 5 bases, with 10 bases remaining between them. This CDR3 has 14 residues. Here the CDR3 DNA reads TGTGCCAGCAGCCAAGATCTTGGGGTAACTGAAGCTTTCTTT. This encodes CASSQDLGVTEAFF.

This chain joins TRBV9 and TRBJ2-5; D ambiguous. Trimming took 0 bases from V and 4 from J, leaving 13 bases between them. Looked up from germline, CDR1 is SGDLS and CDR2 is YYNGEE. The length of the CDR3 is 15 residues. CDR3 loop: CASSVVGGWGETQYF. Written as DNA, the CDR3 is TGTGCCAGCAGCGTAGTTGGTGGATGGGGAGAGACCCAGTACTTC. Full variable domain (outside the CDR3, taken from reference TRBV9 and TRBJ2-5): DSGVTQTPKHLITATGQRVTLRCSPRSGDLSVYWYQQSLDQGLQFLIQYYNGEERAKGNILERFSAQQFPDLHSELNLSSLELGDSALYFCASSVVGGWGETQYFGPGTRLLVL.

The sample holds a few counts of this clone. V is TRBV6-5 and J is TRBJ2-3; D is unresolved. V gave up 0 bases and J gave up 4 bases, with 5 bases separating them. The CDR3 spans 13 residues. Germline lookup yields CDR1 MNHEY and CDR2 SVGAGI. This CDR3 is CASSYSGADTQYF. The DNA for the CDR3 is TGTGCCAGCAGTTACTCTGGGGCAGATACGCAGTATTTT.

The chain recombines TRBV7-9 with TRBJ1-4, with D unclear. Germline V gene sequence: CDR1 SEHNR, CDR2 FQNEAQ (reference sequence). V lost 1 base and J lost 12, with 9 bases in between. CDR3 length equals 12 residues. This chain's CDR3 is CASSLGEGELFF. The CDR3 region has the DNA TGTGCCAGCAGCTTAGGTGAAGGCGAACTGTTTTTT.

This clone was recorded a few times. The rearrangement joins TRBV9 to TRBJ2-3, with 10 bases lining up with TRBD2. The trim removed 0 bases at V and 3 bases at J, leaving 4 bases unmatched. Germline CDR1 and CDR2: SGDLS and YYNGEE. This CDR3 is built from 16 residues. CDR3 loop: CASSVEVSGRTDTQYF. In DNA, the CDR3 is TGTGCCAGCAGCGTAGAAGTTAGCGGGAGGACAGATACGCAGTATTTT.

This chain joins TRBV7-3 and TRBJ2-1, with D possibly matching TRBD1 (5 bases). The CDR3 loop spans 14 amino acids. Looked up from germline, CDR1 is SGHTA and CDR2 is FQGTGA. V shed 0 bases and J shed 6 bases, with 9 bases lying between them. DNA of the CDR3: TGTGCCAGCAGCTTAACTACCAGGGCCAATGAGCAGTTCTTC. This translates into CASSLTTRANEQFF.

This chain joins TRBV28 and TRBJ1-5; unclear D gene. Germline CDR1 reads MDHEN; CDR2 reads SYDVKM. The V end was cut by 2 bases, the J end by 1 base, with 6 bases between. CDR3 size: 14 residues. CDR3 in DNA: TGTGCCAGCAGTTTACTACAGAGCAATCAGCCCCAGCATTTT. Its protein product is CASSLLQSNQPQHF.

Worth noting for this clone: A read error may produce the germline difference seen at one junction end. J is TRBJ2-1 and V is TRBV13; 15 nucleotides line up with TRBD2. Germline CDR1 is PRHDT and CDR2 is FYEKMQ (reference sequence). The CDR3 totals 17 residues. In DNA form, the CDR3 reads TGTGCCAGCAGCATAGGGACTAGCGGGAGGCGGGGTTATGAGCAGTTCTTC. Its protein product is CASSIGTSGRRGYEQFF.

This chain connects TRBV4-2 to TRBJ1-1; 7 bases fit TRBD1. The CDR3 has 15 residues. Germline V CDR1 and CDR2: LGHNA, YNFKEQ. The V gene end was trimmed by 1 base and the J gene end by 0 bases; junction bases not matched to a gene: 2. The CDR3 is CASSQAGQMNTEAFF. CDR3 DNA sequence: TGTGCCAGCAGCCAAGCGGGACAGATGAACACTGAAGCTTTCTTT.

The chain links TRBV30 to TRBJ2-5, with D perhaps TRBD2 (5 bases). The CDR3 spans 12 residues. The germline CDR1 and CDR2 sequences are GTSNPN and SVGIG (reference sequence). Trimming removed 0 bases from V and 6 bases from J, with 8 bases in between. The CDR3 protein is CAWSVGSQTQYF. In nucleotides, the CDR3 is TGTGCCTGGAGTGTAGGGAGCCAGACCCAGTACTTC. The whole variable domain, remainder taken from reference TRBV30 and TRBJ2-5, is SQTIHQWPATLVQPVGSPLSLECTVEGTSNPNLYWYRQAAGRGLQLLFYSVGIGQISSEVPQNLSASRPQDRQFILSSKKLLLSDSGFYLCAWSVGSQTQYFGPGTRLLVL.

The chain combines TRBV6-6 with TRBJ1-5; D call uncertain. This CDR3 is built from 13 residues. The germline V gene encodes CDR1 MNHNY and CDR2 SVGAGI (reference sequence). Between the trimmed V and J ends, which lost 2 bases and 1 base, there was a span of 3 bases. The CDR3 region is CASSYPSNQPQHF. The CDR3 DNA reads TGTGCCAGCAGTTACCCCAGCAATCAGCCCCAGCATTTT.

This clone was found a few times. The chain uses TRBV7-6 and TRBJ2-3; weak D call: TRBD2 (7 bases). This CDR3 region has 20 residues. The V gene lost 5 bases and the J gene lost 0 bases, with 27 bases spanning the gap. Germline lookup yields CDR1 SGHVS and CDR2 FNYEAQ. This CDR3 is CASSDTGGQRASGSTDTQYF. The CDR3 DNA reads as TGTGCCAGCAGCGATACCGGGGGACAACGAGCTAGCGGAAGCACAGATACGCAGTATTTT.